These 8 T cell receptor beta chains originate from one sample sequenced in a study of cytomegalovirus exposure and HLA in healthy donors. PCR was performed using 60 Vbeta and 13 Jbeta primers. The protocol was immunoSEQ multiplex PCR, while the TCRdb copy is restricted to in-frame clones and leaves out a portion. Of 120,000 or so clones listed, more than 60% are singletons. The sample was PBMCs. The origin of the receptors is a woman in her fifties or sixties in good health and CMV-seropositive.

The chain couples TRBV2 to TRBJ2-7, with 7 bases lining up with TRBD2. CDR1 SNHLY and CDR2 FYNNEI come from the germline V gene. Unmatched junction bases numbered 2, after V lost 3 bases and J lost 6 bases. CDR3 length equals 12 residues. CDR3 sequence reads: CASSDRGGEQYF. The CDR3 coding sequence is TGTGCCAGCAGTGACCGCGGGGGCGAGCAGTACTTC.

This chain connects TRBV5-6 to TRBJ1-4; 9 bases line up with TRBD1. The junction had 7 bases not matched to a gene; V was cut back by 4 bases and J by 6 bases. The length of the CDR3 is 15 residues. Per germline, CDR1 SGHDT and CDR2 YYEEEE. CDR3 sequence reads: CASSKTQGAHEKLFF. The CDR3 DNA reads as TGTGCCAGCAGCAAGACACAGGGGGCTCATGAAAAACTGTTTTTT.

CDR3 DNA sequence: TGCGCCAGCAGCTTGGGCATGGCATCTTGGAACACTGAAGCTTTCTTT. It codes for CASSLGMASWNTEAFF. The chain joins TRBV5-1 to TRBJ1-1; D gene uncertain. Germline CDR1 SGHRS, CDR2 YFSETQ. CDR3 length: 16 amino acids. Trimming took 0 bases from V and 1 from J, leaving 13 bases between them.

Note on this clone: Other DNA variants within this sample encode the same CDR3. The CDR3 nucleotides are TGTGCCAGCAGTTACTCACCTAGCGGCAGCTACGAGCAGTACTTC. It yields the protein CASSYSPSGSYEQYF. This chain uses TRBV6-6 with TRBJ2-7; 7 bases are a match to TRBD2. CDR1 is MNHNY and CDR2 is SVGAGI in the germline V gene (reference sequence). There are 15 residues in the CDR3. J gave up 3 bases and V 0 bases, and 5 bases lay outside the gene matches.

This clone was picked up one time. This rearrangement joins TRBV10-3 to TRBJ1-6, with 9 bases identical to TRBD1. V shed 7 bases, J shed 10 bases, and the junction held 5 bases outside the gene matches. Germline values: CDR1 ENHRY, CDR2 SYGVKD. The CDR3 is 13 residues long. CDR3 sequence reads: CAITRTGESPLHF. CDR3 DNA sequence: TGTGCCATCACAAGGACAGGGGAGTCACCCCTCCACTTT.

This clone was seen only once. The chain employs TRBV29-1 and TRBJ1-5; 8 bases map to TRBD1. Germline lookup yields CDR1 SQVTM and CDR2 ANQGSEA. Trimming removed 4 bases from V and 5 bases from J; junction bases left unmatched: 4. The CDR3 covers 13 residues. The CDR3 sequence is CSVVTQGDQPQHF. The CDR3 region has the DNA TGCAGCGTTGTCACACAGGGGGATCAGCCCCAGCATTTT.

In this sample, this clone turned up a few times. The chain is built from TRBV2 and TRBJ1-5; a weak D match, TRBD1 (5 bases). CDR1 and CDR2 (germline): SNHLY, FYNNEI. The CDR3 extends over 13 amino acids. V was trimmed by 5 bases and J by 3 bases, leaving 8 bases between them. The CDR3 spells CASSRQYNQPQHF. The CDR3 coding sequence is TGTGCCAGCAGTAGACAGTACAATCAGCCCCAGCATTTT.

This chain connects TRBV5-6 to TRBJ2-2; 9 nucleotides match TRBD2. Germline V CDR1 and CDR2: SGHDT, YYEEEE. This CDR3 spans 16 amino acids. J gave up 7 bases and V 1 base, and 8 bases lay outside the gene matches. DNA for the CDR3: TGTGCCAGCAGCTTGTTAGCGGGAGCCCGTGTCGGGGAGCTGTTTTTT. This translates into CASSLLAGARVGELFF.